The table lists the clone carrying this T cell receptor (beta chain) with a few counts. The sample belongs to a study of identical twins. TCRdb passed the 5' RACE reads through MiXCR, listing each CDR3 protein once. In the table there are roughly 470,000 distinct CDR3 sequences, roughly an eighth of which are singletons. Healthy Caucasians, and only they, were the donors. The germline CDR1 and CDR2 sequences are LGHNA and YSLEER. V was clipped by 3 bases and J by 5 bases, with 16 bases between them. The CDR3 is 15 residues long. These data were likewise used in another study, on yellow fever vaccine responses in identical twins.

This chain joins TRBV4-3 and TRBJ2-5; either TRBD1 or TRBD2 may fit D (5 bases each). The receptor comes from a woman aged 18-29 years in good health. Sequenced material: CD4+ T cells sorted from blood. CDR3 nucleotide sequence: TGCGCCAGCAGCCAGCCAAGGGGTTGGGGGGAGACCCAGTACTTC. It is translated as CASSQPRGWGETQYF.